Detailed here is one TCR beta chain. This entry belongs to a study of OX40 agonist ivuxolimab in advanced cancers. Systemic immunosuppression or a history of autoimmune disease excluded patients. Clones were read by immunoSEQ multiplex PCR, and TCRdb kept only the in-frame ones, dropping some. The top ten hold roughly 5.5% of the sample, which has over 80,000 clones, roughly nine tenths seen once. Germline loops: CDR1 MNHNY, CDR2 SVGAGI (reference sequence). CDR3 size: 15 residues. J lost 6 bases, V lost 4 bases, and 8 bases had no gene match. This sequence was found in an adult with an advanced solid tumor such as melanoma, head and neck, liver or kidney cancer. The sequenced sample was CD4+ or CD8+ T cells sorted from blood, obtained in a trial of the OX40 agonist ivuxolimab. V and J are TRBV6-6 and TRBJ2-2; 7 nucleotides match TRBD2. CDR3 in DNA: TGTGCCAGCAGTTCTGGACTAGGCGGTGCCGGGGAGCTGTTTTTT. Its protein product is CASSSGLGGAGELFF.